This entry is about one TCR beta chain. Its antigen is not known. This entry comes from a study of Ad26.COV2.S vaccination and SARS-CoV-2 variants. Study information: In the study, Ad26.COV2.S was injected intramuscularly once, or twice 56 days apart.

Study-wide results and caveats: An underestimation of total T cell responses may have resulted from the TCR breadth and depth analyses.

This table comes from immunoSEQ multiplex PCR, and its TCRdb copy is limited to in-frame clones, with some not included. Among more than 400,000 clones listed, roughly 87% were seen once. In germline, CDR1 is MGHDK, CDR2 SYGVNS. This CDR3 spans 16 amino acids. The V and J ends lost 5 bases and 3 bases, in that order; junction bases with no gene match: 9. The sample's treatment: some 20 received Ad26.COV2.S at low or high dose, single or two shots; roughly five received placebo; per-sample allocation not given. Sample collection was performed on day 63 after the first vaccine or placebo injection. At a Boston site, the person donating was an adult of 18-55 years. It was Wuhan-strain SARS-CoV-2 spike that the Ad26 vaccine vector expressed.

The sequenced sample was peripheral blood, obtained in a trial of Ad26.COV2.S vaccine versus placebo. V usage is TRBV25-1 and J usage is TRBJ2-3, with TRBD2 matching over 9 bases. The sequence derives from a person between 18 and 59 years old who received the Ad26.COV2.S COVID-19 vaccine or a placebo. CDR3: CASSPNSGRWTDTQYF. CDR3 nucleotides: TGTGCCAGCAGTCCTAATAGCGGGAGATGGACAGATACGCAGTATTTT. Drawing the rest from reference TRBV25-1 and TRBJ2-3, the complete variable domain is EADIYQTPRYLVIGTGKKITLECSQTMGHDKMYWYQQDPGMELHLIHYSYGVNSTEKGDLSSESTVSRIRTEHFPLTLESARPSHTSQYLCASSPNSGRWTDTQYFGPGTRLTVL.